The 13 T cell receptor beta chains presented below share a single source sample, sequenced in a study of blood T cell repertoires in COVID-19. The method was immunoSEQ multiplex PCR; TCRdb's version includes in-frame clones alone and lacks a portion of them. The table shows approximately 140,000 clones, with about 80% occurring only once. The sample consisted of peripheral blood. Source of these receptors: a human donor in a cohort sampled during active COVID-19.

The chain has TRBV7-3 and TRBJ2-1; no definite D call. Germline CDR1 is SGHTA and CDR2 is FQGTGA. The CDR3 contains 12 residues. V lost 1 base, J lost 7 bases, and 5 bases lay in between. This CDR3 reads CASSLIGNEQFF. DNA for the CDR3: TGTGCCAGCAGCTTAATCGGGAATGAGCAGTTCTTC.

This chain connects TRBV3-1 (or the pseudogene TRBV3-2) to TRBJ1-6; TRBD1 agrees at 7 bases. Trimming removed 1 base from V and 10 bases from J; junction bases left unmatched: 4. Germline-derived CDR1 and CDR2 are LGHDT and YNNKEL (reference sequence). The CDR3 loop spans 14 amino acids. The DNA of the CDR3 is TGTGCCAGCAGCCAAGGGACACAGGGGTCACCCCTCCACTTT. It yields the protein CASSQGTQGSPLHF.

The chain is built from TRBV27 and TRBJ2-7, with D possibly TRBD2 on 6 matching bases. CDR1 MNHEY and CDR2 SMNVEV come from the germline V gene (reference sequence). Trimming removed 7 bases at V and 4 bases at J, with 14 bases between. The CDR3 covers 13 residues. The chain's CDR3 is CASTPLGGYEQYF. The CDR3 DNA sequence: TGTGCCAGCACCCCCCTTGGAGGGTACGAGCAGTACTTC.

This clone came up a few times. The chain employs TRBV6-5 and TRBJ2-7; TRBD2 aligns across 9 bases. This CDR3 is 14 amino acids long. V shed 7 bases and J 7 bases; nucleotides not matched to a gene: 11. Germline values: CDR1 MNHEY, CDR2 SVGAGI. This chain's CDR3 is CASTSAGGIREQYF. The CDR3 region has the DNA TGTGCCAGCACCTCAGCGGGAGGAATAAGAGAGCAGTACTTC.

This chain uses TRBV7-9 with TRBJ1-6; 7 nucleotides align to TRBD1. Germline CDR1 and CDR2: SEHNR and FQNEAQ (reference sequence). V gave up 4 bases and J gave up 7 bases; unmatched junction bases: 10. CDR3 length equals 16 residues. The CDR3 nucleotides are TGTGCCAGCAGCTCCACACGACAGGGTAGGAATTCACCCCTCCACTTT. Translation gives CASSSTRQGRNSPLHF.

The CDR3 is CASSPPGNWITEAFF. DNA for the CDR3: TGTGCCAGCAGCCCGCCAGGGAATTGGATCACTGAAGCTTTCTTT. This sequence joins TRBV5-4 and TRBJ1-1; perhaps TRBD1 as D (5 bases). Per the germline V gene, CDR1 is SGHNT and CDR2 is YYREEE (reference sequence). V was cut by 4 bases and J by 4 bases, with 17 bases left in between. The CDR3 runs 15 residues.

J is TRBJ2-7 and V is TRBV7-9, with D unresolved. The ends were cut back, 5 bases at V and 3 bases at J, with 17 bases in the middle. The CDR3 loop spans 15 amino acids. CDR1 is SEHNR, CDR2 FQNEAQ, per germline (reference sequence). The CDR3 bases are TGTGCCAGCAGCCACCACTCCGTCAATCTCTACGAGCAGTACTTC. Translation gives CASSHHSVNLYEQYF.

This clone has more than one count but fewer than ten. J is TRBJ2-3 and V is TRBV2; TRBD2 might be the D (6 bases). The germline gives CDR1 SNHLY, CDR2 FYNNEI. The V end was cut by 7 bases, the J end by 2 bases, with 10 bases between. This CDR3 spans 13 amino acids. CDR3 coding DNA: TGTGCCAGCAAAGGGACTTTCACAGATACGCAGTATTTT. Its translation is CASKGTFTDTQYF.

The chain has TRBV12-2 and TRBJ2-1; the table gives TRBD2 as D, unverified against the DNA. TRBV12-2 is reported as a pseudogene. The CDR3 sequence is 15 residues long. This chain's CDR3 is CASRLGTSGSIGQFF. DNA for the CDR3: TGTGCAAGTCGCCTCGGGACTAGCGGGAGTATTGGGCAGTTCTTC.

The chain combines TRBV5-6 with TRBJ2-5, with 11 nucleotides matching TRBD1. The V gene end was trimmed by 1 base and the J gene end by 5 bases; junction bases not matched to a gene: 13. This CDR3 region has 18 residues. Germline assignment: CDR1 SGHDT and CDR2 YYEEEE. The CDR3, as DNA: TGTGCCAGCAGCTTGCTCCGGGACAGGGGGATCGGAAGGGAGACCCAGTACTTC. Translation: CASSLLRDRGIGRETQYF.

V is TRBV4-2 and J is TRBJ1-6; TRBD1 aligns across 10 bases. The CDR3 extends over 17 amino acids. Germline lookup yields CDR1 LGHNA and CDR2 YNFKEQ. Trimming removed 4 bases from V and 6 bases from J; junction bases left unmatched: 9. CDR3 amino acids: CASSPQTGGARNSPLHF. The CDR3 region has the DNA TGTGCCAGCAGCCCGCAGACAGGGGGCGCCCGTAATTCACCCCTCCACTTT.

The sample holds one count of this clone. This chain links TRBV27 with TRBJ2-5; D gene ambiguous. V was trimmed by 7 bases and J by 3 bases, leaving 18 bases between them. Germline assignment: CDR1 MNHEY and CDR2 SMNVEV (reference sequence). The CDR3 contains 15 residues. The CDR3 here is CASITRIGVKETQYF. The CDR3 DNA sequence: TGTGCCAGCATAACCCGAATCGGAGTGAAAGAGACCCAGTACTTC.

The genes are TRBV15 and TRBJ1-6, with a tentative D call TRBD1 (5 bases). Germline V gene data show CDR1 as LNHNV and CDR2 as YYDKDF (reference sequence). V dropped 0 bases and J dropped 10 bases, with 13 bases sitting between them. This CDR3 region has 15 residues. CDR3 residues: CATSRDTQGKSPLHF. CDR3 nucleotides: TGTGCCACCAGCAGAGATACGCAGGGAAAATCACCCCTCCACTTT.